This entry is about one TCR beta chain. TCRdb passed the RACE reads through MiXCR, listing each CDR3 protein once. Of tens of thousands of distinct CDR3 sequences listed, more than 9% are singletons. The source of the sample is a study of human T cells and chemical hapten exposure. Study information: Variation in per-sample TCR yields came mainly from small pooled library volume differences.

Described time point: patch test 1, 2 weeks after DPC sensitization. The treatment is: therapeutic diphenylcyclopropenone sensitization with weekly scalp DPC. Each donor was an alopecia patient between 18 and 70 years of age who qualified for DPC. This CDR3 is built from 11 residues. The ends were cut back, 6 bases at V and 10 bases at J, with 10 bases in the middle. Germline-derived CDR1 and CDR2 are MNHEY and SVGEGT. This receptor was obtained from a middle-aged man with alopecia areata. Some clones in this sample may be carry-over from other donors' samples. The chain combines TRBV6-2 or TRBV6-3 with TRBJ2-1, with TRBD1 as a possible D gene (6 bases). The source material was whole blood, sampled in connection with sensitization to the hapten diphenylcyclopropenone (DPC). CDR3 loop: CASRAGTEQFF. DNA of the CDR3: TGTGCCAGCAGGGCAGGGACAGAGCAGTTCTTC.